This passage covers 8 T cell receptor beta chains from one sample sequenced in a study of control samples from healthy donors and cancer patients. Generated by immunoSEQ multiplex PCR, the TCRdb table keeps only in-frame clones and is missing some. The profile covers approximately 53,000 clones, with approximately 89% appearing a single time and around 1% taken by the ten largest. Material: PBMCs. These receptors all stem from a man aged 25 to 45 with colorectal cancer.

The rearrangement joins TRBV6-1 to TRBJ2-3; 10 nucleotides match TRBD2. This CDR3 comprises 18 residues. The J segment lost 0 bases and the V segment lost 3 bases, leaving 9 bases of the junction unmatched. Per germline, CDR1 MNHNS and CDR2 SASEGT. CDR3 sequence reads: CASSDRASGGLSTDTQYF. The DNA for the CDR3 is TGTGCCAGCAGTGATCGGGCTAGCGGGGGACTAAGCACAGATACGCAGTATTTT.

The chain links TRBV11-2 to TRBJ1-1, with TRBD1 matching 8 bases. V lost 1 base and J lost 8; bases outside the gene matches: 9. Germline CDR1 reads SGHAT; CDR2 reads FQNNGV. The CDR3 consists of 15 residues. The CDR3 loop is CASSLVGGQGREAFF. The CDR3 nucleotides read TGTGCCAGCAGCTTAGTAGGTGGACAGGGAAGAGAAGCTTTCTTT.

In its sample, this clone was seen once. This chain connects TRBV5-4 to TRBJ1-2; TRBD1 matches at 8 bases. CDR3 length: 15 residues. Germline assignment: CDR1 SGHNT and CDR2 YYREEE (reference sequence). The V segment lost 0 bases and the J segment 1 base; nucleotides outside the gene matches: 2. CDR3 region: CASSLETGVNYGYTF. The CDR3 DNA follows: TGTGCCAGCAGCTTGGAGACAGGGGTTAACTATGGCTACACCTTC.

The rearrangement links TRBV7-2 to TRBJ2-3; the match to TRBD2 covers 13 bases. Germline V gene data show CDR1 as SGHTA and CDR2 as FQGNSA. The CDR3 consists of 13 residues. Germline trimming cut 4 bases from V and 9 bases from J; bases unmatched to any gene: 1. The CDR3 region is CASSSGLAGTQYF. The CDR3 DNA sequence: TGTGCCAGCAGCTCGGGACTAGCGGGGACGCAGTATTTT.

This chain links TRBV6-2 or TRBV6-3 with TRBJ1-2; 7 nucleotides match TRBD1. The V gene's germline CDR1 is MNHEY and CDR2 SVGEGT. The CDR3 has 15 residues. The ends lost 5 bases at V and 8 bases at J; junction bases unmatched: 14. In DNA, the CDR3 is TGTGCCAGCAGTGCGTCCCAGGGGGTTGCAGGCGGCTACACCTTC. As protein: CASSASQGVAGGYTF.

This sequence joins TRBV14 and TRBJ1-6; TRBD1 is a possible D gene (5 bases). The length of the CDR3 is 15 residues. CDR1 and CDR2 (germline): SGHDN, FVKESK. V was clipped by 5 bases and J by 10 bases, with 18 bases between them. The CDR3 DNA follows: TGTGCCAGCAGCGCCCGGGACCAGGGATCGTCACCCCTCCACTTT. Translation gives CASSARDQGSSPLHF. The full variable domain, its missing parts supplied by reference TRBV14 and TRBJ1-6, is EAGVTQFPSHSVIEKGQTVTLRCDPISGHDNLYWYRRVMGKEIKFLLHFVKESKQDESGMPNNRFLAERTGGTYSTLKVQPAELEDSGVYFCASSARDQGSSPLHFGNGTRLTVT.

This clone was seen more than once but under ten times. The chain carries TRBV11-2 and TRBJ2-7; D gene uncertain. Trimming cost V 2 bases and J 4 bases, with 6 bases left between them. Germline CDR1 reads SGHAT; CDR2 reads FQNNGV. The CDR3 contains 12 residues. This CDR3 is CASSLYEYEQYF. DNA for the CDR3: TGTGCCAGCAGCTTATATGAATACGAGCAGTACTTC.

The chain couples TRBV18 to TRBJ2-2, with D perhaps being TRBD1 or TRBD2 (6 bases each). The V end lost 0 bases, the J end lost 2 bases, and 13 bases lay between the germline ends. CDR1 is KGHSH, CDR2 LQKENI, per germline. There are 17 residues in the CDR3. The CDR3: CASSPPGKGGNTGELFF. In nucleotides, the CDR3 is TGTGCCAGCTCACCACCAGGAAAGGGGGGCAACACCGGGGAGCTGTTTTTT.